This T cell receptor beta chain comes out of a study of blood T cell repertoires in COVID-19 (dated by TCRdb to about 2020). Context from the whole study: Samples from collaborators originated in the United States, Italy and Spain and spanned both the acute and convalescent phases of COVID-19. Nearly every sample came with metadata listing a de-identified subject ID, COVID-19 status, age in years and sex. Where HLA class I and class II types were available, the types were taken from metadata supplied by the sample provider, not from assay-based typing. Subjects who had been exposed to COVID-19, were actively infected with it, or had recovered from it provided the deeply sampled blood TCRbeta repertoires that made up the dataset. The prospective study material was composed of cDNA or gDNA derived from T cells, B-cell-depleted T cells, or PBMCs. The samples were drawn from two sources: the first 160 participants of the ongoing ImmuneRACE study, and 950 to 1,500 subjects contributed by 6 global collaborators. A freely available public database, intended as a resource for researchers studying the immune response to SARS-CoV-2, is where the repertoires were released. Overall study results and their limits: How much clinical and demographic metadata was included differed by source and by participant, and the metadata was provided uncurated.

Each collaborating institution followed its own protocols to collect whole blood in K2EDTA tubes. For TCRbeta analysis, collaborators shipped samples in one of three forms: frozen whole blood, isolated PBMCs, or DNA extracted from either of those sample types. TCRbeta CDR3 regions were amplified from genomic DNA using the immunoSEQ Assay, a bias-controlled multiplex PCR. Per the original workflow: Nucleated cell counts per sample were estimated from amplification of reference gene primers within the assay. Sequence reads were collapsed and filtered to measure the absolute abundance of every unique TCRbeta CDR3 rearrangement. For each sample, productive Simpson clonality was calculated by taking the square root of Simpson's diversity index across productive rearrangements. TCRdb's version of the immuneACCESS table is confined to in-frame rearrangements and falls short of the full clone set. An unresolved V gene accounts for under half of the shortfall where checked; the remainder is of unknown origin. D and trimming were read from the DNA, whereas the V and J calls and clone size are those reported in that table. This sample holds 180,000 or so clones; approximately 87% were observed only once. Around 2.6% of the sample lies in the top ten.

As regards this clone: There is no known antigen for this receptor. No quality values exist for individual bases; no much larger clone is one base distant.

The TCR comes from a man between 35 and 55 years old with active or convalescent COVID-19. Sequenced input: peripheral blood.

Here the CDR3 is given as CASSLGGGRDTQYF. The nucleotide sequence reads as follows: TGTGCCAGCAGCTTAGGGGGGGGGCGCGATACGCAGTATTTT. This sequence uses TRBV7-2 and TRBJ2-3; a tentative D call is TRBD2 (7 bases match). Trimming removed 1 base from V and 6 bases from J, leaving 11 bases between the germline ends. CDR1 SGHTA and CDR2 FQGNSA were looked up in the germline V gene. From its cysteine to its phenylalanine, the CDR3 spans 14 amino acids. CDR3 DNA is the only sequence kept; it has 42 bases, read in frame from the first base.